The 9 T cell receptor beta chains in this list originate from one sample, sequenced in a study of OX40 agonist ivuxolimab in advanced cancers. This table comes from immunoSEQ multiplex PCR, and its TCRdb copy is limited to in-frame clones, with some not included. The repertoire holds 79,000 or so clones, with roughly 85% as singletons. Sample: CD4+ or CD8+ T cells sorted from blood, taken in a trial of the OX40 agonist ivuxolimab. The origin of the receptors is an adult with an advanced solid tumor such as melanoma, head and neck, liver or kidney cancer.

The gene calls are TRBV18 and TRBJ2-3; 14 bases are a match to TRBD2. CDR3 length: 15 amino acids. Germline CDR1 KGHSH, CDR2 LQKENI. Trimming took 3 bases from V and 6 from J; bases not matched to a gene: 2. The CDR3: CASSPTSGGADTQYF. The CDR3, as DNA: TGTGCCAGCTCACCGACTAGCGGGGGGGCTGATACGCAGTATTTT.

This clone was observed a handful of times. This sequence joins TRBV19 and TRBJ1-5; weak D call: TRBD1 (5 bases). The CDR3 runs 16 residues. The germline gives CDR1 LNHDA, CDR2 SQIVND (reference sequence). V lost 3 bases to trimming and J lost 4 bases, with 16 bases between them. The CDR3 DNA reads as TGTGCCAGTAGTATGCCAAAAGCGGGGCAAAATCAGCCCCAGCATTTT. It specifies CASSMPKAGQNQPQHF.

The chain carries TRBV7-9 and TRBJ2-2; weak D call: TRBD1 (5 bases). Per the germline V gene, CDR1 is SEHNR and CDR2 is FQNEAQ (reference sequence). V shed 6 bases and J shed 4 bases, with 12 bases lying between them. The CDR3 is 14 amino acids. In DNA form, the CDR3 reads TGTGCCAGCAGGGCAGGGTCGGGCACCGGGGAGCTGTTTTTT. This gives the protein CASRAGSGTGELFF.

CDR3 protein: CASGLVLGGSSYEQYF. The CDR3 DNA reads as TGTGCTAGTGGTTTGGTATTAGGAGGGAGCTCCTACGAGCAGTACTTC. The chain employs TRBV12-5 and TRBJ2-7, with D perhaps matching TRBD2 (6 bases). V lost 0 bases and J 0 bases, leaving 12 bases between the germline ends. This CDR3 is 16 amino acids long. Germline-derived CDR1 and CDR2 are LGHNT and FRNRAP.

The gene calls are TRBV2 and TRBJ2-6; 8 bases fit TRBD1. V lost 6 bases, J lost 0 bases, and 13 bases stayed unmatched. The length of the CDR3 is 19 residues. Germline CDR1 is SNHLY and CDR2 is FYNNEI. This chain's CDR3 is CASSLTWDRKLSGANVLTF. CDR3 nucleotide sequence: TGTGCCAGCAGCCTAACCTGGGACAGGAAACTCTCTGGGGCCAACGTCCTGACTTTC.

This chain links TRBV5-1 with TRBJ2-3; TRBD2 matches at 10 bases. This CDR3 region has 19 residues. CDR1 is SGHRS, CDR2 YFSETQ, per germline. Unmatched junction bases numbered 17, after V lost 3 bases and J lost 4 bases. This chain's CDR3 is CASSSPRRSSGGRADTQYF. The CDR3 nucleotides read TGCGCCAGCAGCTCCCCCCGCCGCTCTAGCGGGGGACGGGCAGATACGCAGTATTTT.

The genes are TRBV5-1 and TRBJ1-1; D is unresolved. CDR3 size: 14 residues. The germline V gene encodes CDR1 SGHRS and CDR2 YFSETQ. V was pared by 0 bases and J by 2 bases, with 8 bases between. CDR3 coding DNA: TGCGCCAGCAGCTTGGGGGGTTACAACACTGAAGCTTTCTTT. Encoded protein: CASSLGGYNTEAFF.

The rearrangement links TRBV10-3 to TRBJ2-3, with TRBD1 identical over 7 bases. The germline V gene encodes CDR1 ENHRY and CDR2 SYGVKD. V shed 8 bases, J shed 0 bases, and the junction held 8 bases outside the gene matches. This CDR3 region has 15 residues. CDR3 residues: CAIQSQGMSTDTQYF. CDR3 nucleotide sequence: TGTGCCATCCAGTCACAGGGGATGAGCACAGATACGCAGTATTTT.

The chain combines TRBV10-1 with TRBJ2-3; a weak D match, TRBD1 (6 bases). V was pared by 3 bases and J by 3 bases, with 7 bases between. Germline V gives CDR1 WNHNN, CDR2 SYGVQD (reference sequence). This CDR3 spans 13 amino acids. The CDR3 DNA sequence: TGCGCCAGCAGTGACGGACAGACAGATACGCAGTATTTT. This encodes CASSDGQTDTQYF.